This entry lists 19 T cell receptor beta chains sequenced from one sample in a study of blood T cell repertoires in COVID-19. TCRdb's copy holds only in-frame clones and misses some; the assay was immunoSEQ multiplex PCR. The sample carries roughly 140,000 clones, roughly 84% recorded once. The material sequenced was peripheral blood. These receptors were obtained from a woman between 45 and 60 years old in a cohort sampled during active or convalescent COVID-19.

The chain carries TRBV19 and TRBJ1-2, with D unresolved. The germline gives CDR1 LNHDA, CDR2 SQIVND (reference sequence). The CDR3 covers 16 residues. Trimming pared 4 bases from V and 2 bases from J, leaving 17 bases between. The CDR3 region has the DNA TGTGCCAGTAGTAACCCCGCAGGCCCGCCGAACTATGGCTACACCTTC. Encoded protein: CASSNPAGPPNYGYTF.

The rearrangement uses TRBV29-1 and TRBJ2-1; D may be TRBD2 (7 bases). CDR1 and CDR2 from the germline V gene are SQVTM and ANQGSEA. The ends were cut back, 5 bases at V and 6 bases at J, with 11 bases in the middle. CDR3 length equals 12 residues. In DNA form, the CDR3 reads TGCAGCGTTAGCCGGGGGGCCAATGAGCAGTTCTTC. It yields the protein CSVSRGANEQFF.

The V gene is TRBV7-2, the J gene TRBJ2-2; 8 nucleotides agree with TRBD1. This CDR3 spans 19 amino acids. CDR1 and CDR2 from the germline V gene are SGHTA and FQGNSA. V dropped 5 bases and J dropped 4; count of bases not matched to a gene: 18. CDR3 coding DNA: TGTGCCAGCAGCCCGCAGGGGGCACAAGGGGCCGGCGGCACCGGGGAGCTGTTTTTT. Protein sequence: CASSPQGAQGAGGTGELFF.

Points on this clone: One junction end does not reproduce the germline sequence, and a read error may be involved. This chain connects TRBV7-9 to TRBJ1-2; tentative D call: TRBD1 (5 bases). The V gene's germline CDR1 is SEHNR and CDR2 FQNEAQ (reference sequence). The length of the CDR3 is 13 residues. The CDR3 spells CASRLDSNYGYTF. As DNA, the CDR3 is TGTGCCAGCAGATTAGACAGCAACTATGGCTACACCTTC.

The V gene is TRBV5-8, the J gene TRBJ2-1; 8 bases are shared with TRBD2. The CDR3 runs to 15 residues. V gave up 5 bases and J gave up 5 bases; unmatched junction bases: 9. The germline gives CDR1 SGHTS, CDR2 YDEGEE. This CDR3 reads CASRRERGPNNEQFF. The CDR3 DNA sequence: TGTGCCAGCAGGAGAGAGCGGGGGCCTAACAATGAGCAGTTCTTC.

This clone came up a few times. Other DNA sequences in this sample translate to the same CDR3. The chain recombines TRBV5-1 with TRBJ2-3; 12 bases line up with TRBD2. V lost 4 bases, J lost 2 bases, and 5 bases stayed unmatched. This CDR3 region has 16 residues. Germline V gene data show CDR1 as SGHRS and CDR2 as YFSETQ. The CDR3 region is CASSPRTSGVTDTQYF. CDR3 sequence (DNA): TGCGCCAGCAGCCCACGGACTAGCGGGGTCACAGATACGCAGTATTTT.

J is TRBJ1-1 and V is TRBV29-1; D perhaps matches TRBD1 (5 bases). Germline-derived CDR1 and CDR2 are SQVTM and ANQGSEA. Deletions cut 6 bases from V and 4 bases from J, with 12 bases between. CDR3 length: 12 residues. The CDR3 spells CSVRREGTEAFF. The CDR3 DNA reads as TGCAGCGTCCGCAGGGAAGGCACTGAAGCTTTCTTT.

As concerns this clone: Different DNA sequences within this sample yield the same CDR3. CDR3 protein: CASSQDGTVYGYTF. CDR3 nucleotide sequence: TGTGCCAGCAGCCAAGACGGGACAGTCTATGGCTACACCTTC. This chain links TRBV14 with TRBJ1-2, with 7 bases lining up with TRBD1. Germline V lookup: CDR1 SGHDN, CDR2 FVKESK. This CDR3 is 14 amino acids long. The J segment lost 4 bases and the V segment lost 0 bases, leaving 2 bases of the junction unmatched.

This chain connects TRBV2 to TRBJ1-5, with D possibly being TRBD1 (6 bases). The CDR3 has 13 residues. The ends were cut back, 6 bases at V and 3 bases at J, with 9 bases in the middle. From germline, CDR1 is SNHLY and CDR2 FYNNEI. The CDR3, as DNA: TGTGCCAGCAGCTGGGACATCAATCAGCCCCAGCATTTT. Its protein product is CASSWDINQPQHF.

The rearrangement joins TRBV27 to TRBJ2-3; D might be TRBD1 (5 bases). Looked up from germline, CDR1 is MNHEY and CDR2 is SMNVEV (reference sequence). This CDR3 region has 14 residues. V was trimmed by 8 bases and J by 9 bases, leaving 21 bases between them. CDR3 sequence reads: CASQRLDTVDTQYF. Written as DNA, the CDR3 is TGTGCCAGCCAGCGTCTGGACACTGTAGACACGCAGTATTTT.

The V and J genes are TRBV30 and TRBJ2-7, with 8 bases that match TRBD1. Germline V gives CDR1 GTSNPN, CDR2 SVGIG (reference sequence). J gave up 3 bases and V 4 bases, and 8 bases lay outside the gene matches. The CDR3 has 14 amino acids. CDR3 DNA: TGTGCCTGGACCGGACAGGGACGTATCTACGAGCAGTACTTC. Protein product: CAWTGQGRIYEQYF.

V is TRBV2 and J is TRBJ1-2; TRBD1 matches at 7 bases. The trim removed 4 bases at V and 4 bases at J, leaving 6 bases unmatched. Germline V lookup: CDR1 SNHLY, CDR2 FYNNEI. This CDR3 is 14 amino acids long. The CDR3 loop is CASSGLGQSYGYTF. The CDR3 DNA reads as TGTGCCAGCAGTGGTCTGGGACAGAGCTATGGCTACACCTTC. The full variable domain, its missing parts supplied by reference TRBV2 and TRBJ1-2, is EPEVTQTPSHQVTQMGQEVILRCVPISNHLYFYWYRQILGQKVEFLVSFYNNEISEKSEIFDDQFSVERPDGSNFTLKIRSTKLEDSAMYFCASSGLGQSYGYTFGSGTRLTVV.

The count of this clone is one. The chain couples TRBV7-3 to TRBJ2-3, with TRBD2 identical over 9 bases. V was clipped by 5 bases and J by 0 bases; unmatched bases: 3. The germline V gene encodes CDR1 SGHTA and CDR2 FQGTGA. The CDR3 runs to 15 residues. This CDR3 is CASSPSGASTDTQYF. In DNA form, the CDR3 reads TGTGCCAGCAGCCCTAGCGGGGCGAGCACAGATACGCAGTATTTT.

This sequence joins TRBV4-1 and TRBJ2-7; D not certain. Germline V lookup: CDR1 MGHRA, CDR2 YSYEKL. The V end lost 1 base, the J end lost 5 bases, and 9 bases lay between the germline ends. This CDR3 is 13 amino acids long. The CDR3 is CASSQAQSDEQYF. CDR3 nucleotide sequence: TGCGCCAGCAGCCAAGCTCAGTCCGACGAGCAGTACTTC.

The CDR3, as DNA: TGTGCCAGCAGCCAGGGTAGGGAAGGAGCTTTCTTT. Amino acids: CASSQGREGAFF. The chain employs TRBV11-2 and TRBJ1-1; the D gene is possibly TRBD1 (5 bases). This CDR3 has 12 amino acids. V lost 5 bases and J lost 10, with 14 bases in between. Germline V gene data show CDR1 as SGHAT and CDR2 as FQNNGV.

This chain links TRBV9 with TRBJ1-2; D is ambiguous. CDR3 size: 12 residues. Germline V lookup: CDR1 SGDLS, CDR2 YYNGEE. Trimming pared 3 bases from V and 4 bases from J, leaving 7 bases between. Written as DNA, the CDR3 is TGTGCCAGCAGCGCCATCGGCTATGGCTACACCTTC. Amino acid sequence: CASSAIGYGYTF.

The rearrangement uses TRBV5-1 and TRBJ1-6; unclear D gene. Per the germline V gene, CDR1 is SGHRS and CDR2 is YFSETQ. The length of the CDR3 is 15 residues. V was cut by 4 bases and J by 0 bases, with 8 bases left in between. CDR3 amino acids: CASSPRSSYNSPLHF. The CDR3 nucleotides are TGCGCCAGCAGCCCCCGGAGCTCCTATAATTCACCCCTCCACTTT.

The genes are TRBV5-4 and TRBJ2-3; 12 positions agree with TRBD2. V lost 5 bases and J lost 5; bases outside the gene matches: 9. Germline CDR1 is SGHNT and CDR2 is YYREEE (reference sequence). There are 16 residues in the CDR3. The CDR3 protein is CASSRKLAGGEDTQYF. CDR3 in DNA: TGTGCCAGCAGTAGAAAACTAGCGGGGGGCGAAGATACGCAGTATTTT.

The chain employs TRBV7-9 and TRBJ2-7; 9 bases are a match to TRBD1. This CDR3 comprises 14 residues. J lost 7 bases, V lost 3 bases, and 7 bases had no gene match. Germline V gene lookup returns CDR1 SEHNR and CDR2 FQNEAQ (reference sequence). CDR3 nucleotide sequence: TGTGCCAGCAGCTTGGGACAGGGAATGGGAGAGCAGTACTTC. It is translated as CASSLGQGMGEQYF. Full variable domain (remainder filled in from reference TRBV7-9 and TRBJ2-7): DTGVSQNPRHKITKRGQNVTFRCDPISEHNRLYWYRQTLGQGPEFLTYFQNEAQLEKSRLLSDRFSAERPKGSFSTLEIQRTEQGDSAMYLCASSLGQGMGEQYFGPGTRLTVT.